These 22 T cell receptor beta chains came from one sample sequenced in a study of Ad26.COV2.S vaccination and SARS-CoV-2 variants. Documented treatment: 19 received Ad26.COV2.S at low or high dose, single or two shots; five or six received placebo; per-sample allocation not given. Samples came from day 63 after the first vaccine or placebo injection. This table comes from immunoSEQ multiplex PCR, and its TCRdb copy is limited to in-frame clones, with some not included. The repertoire holds around 350,000 clones, with approximately 85% as singletons. The sample in question was peripheral blood, obtained in a trial of Ad26.COV2.S vaccine versus placebo. These receptors came from a person aged 18-60 years who received the Ad26.COV2.S COVID-19 vaccine or a placebo.

The chain recombines TRBV19 with TRBJ1-2; D gene unclear. The CDR3 loop spans 15 amino acids. CDR1 LNHDA and CDR2 SQIVND come from the germline V gene (reference sequence). The V end was cut by 3 bases, the J end by 4 bases, with 15 bases between. The CDR3 reads CASSIPPSGLYGYTF. The CDR3 DNA is TGTGCCAGTAGTATCCCACCATCCGGGCTCTATGGCTACACCTTC.

This chain uses TRBV28 with TRBJ2-7, with D possibly TRBD1 on 6 matching bases. The CDR3 is made up of 18 amino acids. V gave up 3 bases and J gave up 1 base, with 22 bases separating them. Germline V gene sequence: CDR1 MDHEN, CDR2 SYDVKM. Here the CDR3 reads CASSFGYGGRLFSYEQYF. For the CDR3, the DNA is TGTGCCAGCAGTTTCGGGTATGGGGGCAGACTCTTTTCCTACGAGCAGTACTTC.

The gene calls are TRBV7-9 and TRBJ1-2; D gene unclear. Trimming left V 5 bases short and J 4 bases short, with 14 bases between. The V gene's germline CDR1 is SEHNR and CDR2 FQNEAQ (reference sequence). The length of the CDR3 is 14 residues. The CDR3 spells CASSQRQTGYGYTF. The CDR3 DNA follows: TGTGCCAGCAGCCAAAGACAAACCGGCTATGGCTACACCTTC.

The chain carries TRBV19 and TRBJ2-5, with 10 bases lining up with TRBD2. With 2 bases clipped from V and 5 bases from J, the junction kept 11 bases outside the gene matches. The CDR3 extends over 17 amino acids. The germline V gene encodes CDR1 LNHDA and CDR2 SQIVND (reference sequence). In nucleotides, the CDR3 is TGTGCCAGTAGTATATCTGGTCTAGCGGGGGTCGGGGAGACCCAGTACTTC. The encoded protein is CASSISGLAGVGETQYF.

The rearrangement uses TRBV7-9 and TRBJ2-5; 13 nucleotides agree with TRBD2. CDR3 length equals 16 residues. Germline CDR1 SEHNR, CDR2 FQNEAQ (reference sequence). V trimming: 6 bases; J trimming: 7 bases; junction bases outside the gene matches: 11. The CDR3 bases are TGTGCCAGCAGGCCCCTCGGACTAGCGGGAGCGGTGACCCAGTACTTC. This codes for CASRPLGLAGAVTQYF.

The CDR3 DNA reads TGCGCCAGCAGCCAAGATCTCACTCGCGGGGGTAGGAATGAGCAGTTCTTC. This sequence encodes CASSQDLTRGGRNEQFF. This rearrangement joins TRBV4-3 to TRBJ2-1; 7 bases fit TRBD2. After removal of 0 bases from V and 7 bases from J, the junction contained 12 bases not matched to a gene. The germline CDR1 and CDR2 sequences are LGHNA and YSLEER. CDR3 length: 17 residues.

This chain links TRBV6-2 or TRBV6-3 with TRBJ2-2; no definite D call. The CDR3 consists of 14 residues. Germline loops: CDR1 MNHEY, CDR2 SVGEGT. Trimming took 2 bases from V and 1 from J, leaving 5 bases between them. The CDR3 spells CASSYGRNTGELFF. The CDR3 DNA is TGTGCCAGCAGTTACGGACGGAACACCGGGGAGCTGTTTTTT.

This clone occurred a few times. The V and J genes are TRBV7-9 and TRBJ1-2; D is unresolved. Per germline, CDR1 SEHNR and CDR2 FQNEAQ (reference sequence). CDR3 length: 13 amino acids. The V and J ends lost 5 bases and 4 bases respectively, with 11 bases between them. The DNA for the CDR3 is TGTGCCAGCAGCCCGGACCTCATCTATGGCTACACCTTC. Its translation is CASSPDLIYGYTF.

V gene TRBV10-2 combines with J gene TRBJ1-1; no reliable D call. The V and J ends lost 0 bases and 4 bases respectively, with 12 bases between them. This CDR3 is built from 15 residues. Germline V gives CDR1 WSHSY, CDR2 SAAADI. The CDR3 nucleotides are TGCGCCAGCAGTGAGTCGGAACGGGGAGGCACTGAAGCTTTCTTT. It codes for CASSESERGGTEAFF.

This clone was recorded a few times. The DNA of the CDR3 is TGTGCCAGCAGTTCCGCGGACAGGTACGGGGAGAACACTGAAGCTTTCTTT. Amino acid sequence: CASSSADRYGENTEAFF. The chain uses TRBV28 and TRBJ1-1; 7 nucleotides agree with TRBD1. V dropped 4 bases and J dropped 1; count of bases not matched to a gene: 12. This CDR3 spans 17 amino acids. Germline CDR1 is MDHEN and CDR2 is SYDVKM.

The chain combines TRBV7-2 with TRBJ2-7; TRBD1 aligns across 10 bases. The CDR3 totals 15 residues. Losses at the gene ends were 3 bases for V and 7 bases for J; bases not matched to a gene: 9. The germline gives CDR1 SGHTA, CDR2 FQGNSA. The CDR3: CASSLSRDRGGEQYF. CDR3 bases: TGTGCCAGCAGCTTGAGCCGGGACAGGGGCGGGGAGCAGTACTTC.

The genes are TRBV11-2 and TRBJ2-5; no firm D call. The ends were cut back, 4 bases at V and 5 bases at J, with 8 bases in the middle. There are 12 residues in the CDR3. CDR1 and CDR2 (germline): SGHAT, FQNNGV. CDR3 protein: CASSSQMETQYF. The CDR3 DNA follows: TGTGCCAGCAGCTCCCAGATGGAGACCCAGTACTTC.

The rearrangement joins TRBV16 to TRBJ1-1; tentative D call: TRBD1 (5 bases). Trimming shortened V by 2 bases and J by 6 bases, and 10 bases separated the two germline ends. The CDR3 is made up of 13 amino acids. CDR1 and CDR2 (germline): KGHSY, FQNENV. CDR3 sequence reads: CASSQAGTSEAFF. The CDR3 region has the DNA TGTGCCAGCAGCCAAGCCGGGACCTCTGAAGCTTTCTTT.

This clone was counted once. The chain joins TRBV3-1 (or the pseudogene TRBV3-2) to TRBJ2-1; possible D gene TRBD2, 5 bases. Germline assignment: CDR1 LGHDT and CDR2 YNNKEL (reference sequence). V gave up 7 bases and J gave up 2 bases, with 15 bases separating them. There are 15 residues in the CDR3. The CDR3 region has the DNA TGTGCCAGCAACCCTGGAGCGGCCCCCTACAATGAGCAGTTCTTC. As protein: CASNPGAAPYNEQFF.

The CDR3 nucleotides are TGTGCCAGCAGCTTAGGGGGGAGTCCAGGTAGCACAGATACGCAGTATTTT. Its translation: CASSLGGSPGSTDTQYF. The J gene is TRBJ2-3, the V gene TRBV7-9; the D call may be TRBD1 or TRBD2 (5 bases each). Per germline, CDR1 SEHNR and CDR2 FQNEAQ (reference sequence). The CDR3 is 17 amino acids. Trimming left V 1 base short and J 0 bases short, with 14 bases between.

V is TRBV10-2 and J is TRBJ1-2, with D tentatively TRBD1 (5 bases). Germline V gene lookup returns CDR1 WSHSY and CDR2 SAAADI. The V end lost 7 bases, the J end lost 3 bases, and 9 bases lay between the germline ends. The CDR3 runs to 12 residues. The CDR3 sequence is CASMRDDYGYTF. CDR3 nucleotides: TGCGCCAGCATGAGGGACGACTATGGCTACACCTTC.

The chain has TRBV19 and TRBJ1-4; possibly TRBD1 for D (6 bases). The length of the CDR3 is 15 residues. Trimming cost V 3 bases and J 8 bases, with 16 bases left between them. The germline CDR1 and CDR2 sequences are LNHDA and SQIVND (reference sequence). The CDR3 reads CASSIRQGSREKLFF. The CDR3 DNA reads as TGTGCCAGTAGTATCCGGCAGGGGTCGCGGGAAAAACTGTTTTTT.

The CDR3 DNA reads TGTGCCAGCTCAATCGGCAACGCCCTTGAAGCTTTCTTT. This gives the protein CASSIGNALEAFF. The chain carries TRBV18 and TRBJ1-1; D gene unclear. Germline V lookup: CDR1 KGHSH, CDR2 LQKENI. The CDR3 totals 13 residues. Trimming left V 5 bases short and J 7 bases short, with 14 bases between.

The rearrangement joins TRBV12-3 or TRBV12-4 to TRBJ2-3, with 8 bases fitting TRBD1. The CDR3 runs to 13 residues. J gave up 8 bases and V 5 bases, and 6 bases lay outside the gene matches. Here the CDR3 reads CASSPGQVATQYF. For the CDR3, the DNA is TGTGCCAGCAGTCCGGGACAGGTGGCTACGCAGTATTTT.

In its sample, this clone was seen once. V usage is TRBV5-1 and J usage is TRBJ2-7; D possibly uses TRBD1 or TRBD2 (6 bases each). The germline V gene encodes CDR1 SGHRS and CDR2 YFSETQ. The V end lost 0 bases, the J end lost 9 bases, and 16 bases lay between the germline ends. This CDR3 has 14 residues. CDR3 nucleotide sequence: TGCGCCAGCAGCTTGGAAGGGGGGAGTAACCGGCAGTACTTC. Residues: CASSLEGGSNRQYF.

The gene calls are TRBV12-3 or TRBV12-4 and TRBJ1-2, with D possibly TRBD1 on 6 matching bases. The CDR3 runs to 13 residues. Trimming cost V 6 bases and J 7 bases, with 15 bases left between them. The CDR3 spells CASRLGGGTGYTF. DNA of the CDR3: TGTGCCAGCAGGCTCGGCGGGGGCACTGGCTACACCTTC.

J is TRBJ1-1 and V is TRBV20-1; D call uncertain. The germline V gene has CDR1 DFQATT and CDR2 SNEGSKA (reference sequence). This CDR3 has 11 residues. As DNA, the CDR3 is TGCAGCCCCCTCGGGCACACTGAAGCTTTCTTT. Translated: CSPLGHTEAFF.